This T cell receptor (beta chain) was sequenced in a study of T cells in Graves' hyperthyroidism and ophthalmopathy. There are many counts of this clonotype. The germline V gene has CDR1 MNHEY and CDR2 SVGEGT. The CDR3 contains 13 residues. V was trimmed by 2 bases and J by 4 bases, leaving 8 bases between them. RNA transcripts gave rise to amplified TCR beta CDR3 regions. TCR CDR3 regions were first amplified by RT-PCR with HTBI primers. MiXCR, applied by TCRdb to the multiplex PCR reads, yields one record per CDR3 protein. The sample consists of fewer than 900,000 distinct CDR3 sequences, roughly 15% of them appearing once.

The genes are TRBV6-2 or TRBV6-3 and TRBJ1-1; D unclear. Source material: blood. The clonotype was recovered from a man younger than 30 with Graves' hyperthyroidism. CDR3 loop: CASSYRGPTEAFF. The CDR3 DNA sequence: TGTGCCAGCAGTTACCGTGGGCCCACTGAAGCTTTCTTT.